Shown below are 32 T cell receptor beta chains from a single sample sequenced in a study of T cell responses to AZD1222 COVID-19 vaccine. Here immunoSEQ multiplex PCR was the method, and the copy in TCRdb shows in-frame clones only, minus some. Of about 160,000 clones detected, roughly 90% appear once; the ten largest clones hold 5.5%. The specimen was peripheral blood, collected on day 0 of AZD1222 vaccination. The source is an adult in good health.

The V and J genes are TRBV24-1 and TRBJ2-5, with 13 nucleotides matching TRBD2. With 4 bases clipped from V and 5 bases from J, the junction kept 6 bases outside the gene matches. Germline assignment: CDR1 KGHDR and CDR2 SFDVKD. This CDR3 contains 16 residues. The DNA for the CDR3 is TGTGCCACCAGTGACCCAGGGACTAGCGGGGTTGAGACCCAGTACTTC. Translating gives CATSDPGTSGVETQYF.

This chain connects TRBV5-1 to TRBJ1-2, with D maybe TRBD1 (5 bases). This CDR3 comprises 14 residues. Germline CDR1 SGHRS, CDR2 YFSETQ. Trimming took 4 bases from V and 5 from J, leaving 15 bases between them. CDR3 DNA: TGCGCCAGCAGCCTGGGACCTCCGTTGTATGGCTACACCTTC. It codes for CASSLGPPLYGYTF.

This sequence joins TRBV9 and TRBJ2-7; perhaps TRBD1 as D (6 bases). Trimming stripped 0 bases from V and 3 bases from J, with 10 bases between. Germline CDR1 and CDR2: SGDLS and YYNGEE. This CDR3 is built from 14 residues. The CDR3 DNA reads TGTGCCAGCAGCGTAGGGGGCAGGGGCTACGAGCAGTACTTC. Residues: CASSVGGRGYEQYF.

The rearrangement joins TRBV18 to TRBJ1-3; 9 nucleotides agree with TRBD1. Per germline, CDR1 KGHSH and CDR2 LQKENI. Germline trimming cut 6 bases from V and 0 bases from J; bases unmatched to any gene: 6. This CDR3 is built from 16 residues. The CDR3, as DNA: TGTGCCAGCTCGGCTAGGGACAGGGTCTCTGGAAACACCATATATTTT. Translation: CASSARDRVSGNTIYF. Combining the CDR3 with reference TRBV18 and TRBJ1-3 gives the whole variable domain NAGVMQNPRHLVRRRGQEARLRCSPMKGHSHVYWYRQLPEEGLKFMVYLQKENIIDESGMPKERFSAEFPKEGPSILRIQQVVRGDSAAYFCASSARDRVSGNTIYFGEGSWLTVV.

The chain combines TRBV5-4 with TRBJ1-1; maybe TRBD1 (5 bases). CDR1 and CDR2 (germline): SGHNT, YYREEE (reference sequence). The CDR3 totals 16 residues. Trimming left V 5 bases short and J 1 base short, with 18 bases between. The CDR3 region has the DNA TGTGCCAGCAGGGGGCTTAGTTTGCAGGCGAACACTGAAGCTTTCTTT. Encoded protein: CASRGLSLQANTEAFF.

V gene TRBV7-2 combines with J gene TRBJ1-2, with TRBD1 matching over 7 bases. This CDR3 spans 15 amino acids. Looked up from germline, CDR1 is SGHTA and CDR2 is FQGNSA. V shed 5 bases and J 6 bases; nucleotides not matched to a gene: 12. CDR3 in DNA: TGTGCCAGCAGCATACCGGGACAGCCGAGGGATGGCTACACCTTC. Translating gives CASSIPGQPRDGYTF.

A single count supports this clone. The J gene is TRBJ1-2, the V gene TRBV7-9; D is unresolved. The CDR3 totals 15 residues. Trimming cost V 1 base and J 3 bases, with 12 bases left between them. Germline V gives CDR1 SEHNR, CDR2 FQNEAQ (reference sequence). For the CDR3, the DNA is TGTGCCAGCAGCTTAGATCGGGGATGGGACTATGGCTACACCTTC. This encodes CASSLDRGWDYGYTF.

The rearrangement links TRBV19 to TRBJ2-3, with 16 bases that match TRBD2. V shed 1 base, J shed 2 bases, and the junction held 9 bases outside the gene matches. The CDR3 sequence is 20 residues long. Germline CDR1 LNHDA, CDR2 SQIVND (reference sequence). CDR3 residues: CASSIAGLAGGHRYTDTQYF. The DNA for the CDR3 is TGTGCCAGTAGTATAGCGGGACTAGCGGGGGGGCATCGCTACACAGATACGCAGTATTTT.

The rearrangement links TRBV5-1 to TRBJ1-1; 8 positions match TRBD1. J was trimmed by 5 bases and V by 0 bases; bases with no gene match: 6. CDR1 is SGHRS, CDR2 YFSETQ, per germline. This CDR3 is 15 amino acids long. The CDR3 loop reads CASSLDTGGGTEAFF. The CDR3 region has the DNA TGCGCCAGCAGCTTGGACACAGGGGGTGGGACTGAAGCTTTCTTT.

The chain combines TRBV4-2 with TRBJ2-2, with D unclear. V lost 0 bases and J lost 4, with 6 bases in between. The CDR3 spans 14 residues. Germline-derived CDR1 and CDR2 are LGHNA and YNFKEQ. The CDR3 here is CASSQESGTGELFF. The CDR3 coding sequence is TGTGCCAGCAGCCAAGAGTCCGGCACCGGGGAGCTGTTTTTT.

The CDR3 here is CSASGGGMNTEAFF. The CDR3 DNA sequence: TGCAGTGCTAGTGGGGGGGGGATGAACACTGAAGCTTTCTTT. The chain combines TRBV20-1 with TRBJ1-1; perhaps TRBD1 as D (5 bases). Germline CDR1 reads DFQATT; CDR2 reads SNEGSKA (reference sequence). The CDR3 consists of 14 residues. The ends were cut back, 3 bases at V and 0 bases at J, with 11 bases in the middle.

The chain is built from TRBV10-2 and TRBJ2-7; 7 nucleotides line up with TRBD1. Germline CDR1 is WSHSY and CDR2 is SAAADI. V shed 5 bases and J 0 bases; nucleotides not matched to a gene: 10. The CDR3 spans 16 residues. The CDR3 region has the DNA TGCGCCAGCAGTTCTCATAATACAGGGGTCTCCTACGAGCAGTACTTC. As protein: CASSSHNTGVSYEQYF.

This rearrangement joins TRBV18 to TRBJ2-7, with a possible D match to TRBD2 (5 bases). The V and J ends lost 2 bases and 0 bases respectively, with 11 bases between them. The germline CDR1 and CDR2 sequences are KGHSH and LQKENI. This CDR3 has 15 residues. The DNA of the CDR3 is TGTGCCAGCTCACCAGGGCGGGCGCTCTCCTACGAGCAGTACTTC. Its protein is CASSPGRALSYEQYF.

The V and J genes are TRBV10-2 and TRBJ2-2; D remains ambiguous. This CDR3 comprises 15 residues. With 6 bases removed from V and 2 bases from J, the gap between germline ends came to 13 bases. The germline V gene has CDR1 WSHSY and CDR2 SAAADI. The CDR3, as DNA: TGCGCCAGCAGATGGGTCGCGACCAACACCGGGGAGCTGTTTTTT. As protein: CASRWVATNTGELFF.

The chain employs TRBV9 and TRBJ1-1; D may be TRBD1 (5 bases). Trimming removed 3 bases at V and 4 bases at J, with 10 bases between. The CDR3 loop spans 13 amino acids. The germline V gene has CDR1 SGDLS and CDR2 YYNGEE. CDR3 sequence reads: CASSAGPITEAFF. CDR3 sequence (DNA): TGTGCCAGCAGCGCAGGGCCGATCACTGAAGCTTTCTTT.

V usage is TRBV5-1 and J usage is TRBJ1-1; D not certain. Germline CDR1 and CDR2: SGHRS and YFSETQ. Trimming stripped 0 bases from V and 5 bases from J, with 11 bases between. The CDR3 consists of 14 residues. The CDR3 DNA sequence: TGCGCCAGCAGCTTGGACATTCTTGGGACTGAAGCTTTCTTT. It specifies CASSLDILGTEAFF. Looking up the rest from reference TRBV5-1 and TRBJ1-1 gives the full variable domain: KAGVTQTPRYLIKTRGQQVTLSCSPISGHRSVSWYQQTPGQGLQFLFEYFSETQRNKGNFPGRFSGRQFSNSRSEMNVSTLELGDSALYLCASSLDILGTEAFFGQGTRLTVV.

This chain links TRBV7-9 with TRBJ1-5, with D maybe TRBD1 (6 bases). CDR1 and CDR2 from the germline V gene are SEHNR and FQNEAQ (reference sequence). The CDR3 has 13 amino acids. V was cut by 5 bases and J by 4 bases, with 9 bases left in between. This CDR3 is CASSLDRNQPQHF. CDR3 sequence (DNA): TGTGCCAGCAGCCTGGACAGAAATCAGCCCCAGCATTTT.

The rearrangement links TRBV29-1 to TRBJ2-5, with D perhaps TRBD1 or TRBD2 (6 bases each). Trimming removed 7 bases from V and 4 bases from J, with 22 bases in between. This CDR3 spans 15 amino acids. Per the germline V gene, CDR1 is SQVTM and CDR2 is ANQGSEA. CDR3 DNA: TGCAGCGGGGGGGCTCGAGGGACACCTGGAGAGACCCAGTACTTC. It is translated as CSGGARGTPGETQYF.

V is TRBV28 and J is TRBJ2-1; unclear D gene. CDR1 and CDR2 from the germline V gene are MDHEN and SYDVKM. The CDR3 contains 14 residues. V lost 8 bases and J lost 0, with 11 bases in between. The CDR3 nucleotides read TGTGCCAGCCTTGACACGAGCTCCTACAATGAGCAGTTCTTC. This gives the protein CASLDTSSYNEQFF.

This chain connects TRBV27 to TRBJ2-1, with 7 bases fitting TRBD2. Germline lookup yields CDR1 MNHEY and CDR2 SMNVEV (reference sequence). The CDR3 extends over 15 amino acids. With 7 bases clipped from V and 4 bases from J, the junction kept 10 bases outside the gene matches. The CDR3 DNA is TGTGCCAGCAAGCGGGGTAGCCTATCGTACAATGAGCAGTTCTTC. Encoded protein: CASKRGSLSYNEQFF.

The chain carries TRBV2 and TRBJ1-2; D is possibly TRBD1 (5 bases). V was trimmed by 3 bases and J by 7 bases, leaving 12 bases between them. The CDR3 extends over 13 amino acids. Germline V lookup: CDR1 SNHLY, CDR2 FYNNEI. The CDR3 spells CASSDLSRVGYTF. The CDR3 region has the DNA TGTGCCAGCAGTGACTTGAGCAGGGTTGGCTACACCTTC.

This clone was counted a few times. The chain links TRBV27 to TRBJ2-5, with D possibly TRBD1 on 6 matching bases. The V end was cut by 6 bases, the J end by 5 bases, with 16 bases between. The germline gives CDR1 MNHEY, CDR2 SMNVEV (reference sequence). This CDR3 comprises 14 residues. CDR3 bases: TGTGCCAGCAGCCGCACAACAGGGTCCGAGACCCAGTACTTC. The encoded protein is CASSRTTGSETQYF.

The DNA for the CDR3 is TGTGCCAGCAGCTTACGGATGAGGGTCGGCAGGGAGAACACTGAAGCTTTCTTT. Translation gives CASSLRMRVGRENTEAFF. This chain links TRBV7-8 with TRBJ1-1; TRBD1 is a possible D gene (5 bases). This CDR3 region has 18 residues. Deletions cut 2 bases from V and 1 base from J, with 20 bases between. Germline V lookup: CDR1 SGHVS, CDR2 FQNEAQ.

This chain joins TRBV29-1 and TRBJ1-5; D ambiguous. The germline V and J ends were trimmed by 5 bases and 5 bases, with 10 bases remaining between them. The CDR3 runs to 12 residues. From germline, CDR1 is SQVTM and CDR2 ANQGSEA. CDR3 sequence: CSVLDGDQPQHF. DNA of the CDR3: TGCAGCGTTCTGGACGGGGATCAGCCCCAGCATTTT. Combining the CDR3 with reference TRBV29-1 and TRBJ1-5 gives the whole variable domain SAVISQKPSRDICQRGTSLTIQCQVDSQVTMMFWYRQQPGQSLTLIATANQGSEATYESGFVIDKFPISRPNLTFSTLTVSNMSPEDSSIYLCSVLDGDQPQHFGDGTRLSIL.

The chain combines TRBV20-1 with TRBJ1-2, with D unclear. V lost 5 bases and J lost 8, with 12 bases in between. CDR3 length equals 11 residues. Germline V gene sequence: CDR1 DFQATT, CDR2 SNEGSKA (reference sequence). The CDR3 reads CSASRTGGYTF. Here the CDR3 DNA reads TGCAGTGCTTCTAGGACGGGGGGCTACACCTTC.

J is TRBJ2-3 and V is TRBV6-4; TRBD1 aligns across 7 bases. This CDR3 comprises 15 residues. V shed 4 bases, J shed 4 bases, and the junction held 8 bases outside the gene matches. Germline loops: CDR1 MRHNA, CDR2 SNTAGT. For the CDR3, the DNA is TGTGCCAGCAGTGCCGGGGACAGTATGGCAGATACGCAGTATTTT. Translating it yields CASSAGDSMADTQYF.

This sequence joins TRBV4-3 and TRBJ1-4, with 8 bases fitting TRBD1. The CDR3 runs to 16 residues. Germline CDR1 and CDR2: LGHNA and YSLEER. Trimming at V came to 4 bases and at J to 8 bases, leaving 12 bases not matched to a gene. The CDR3: CASSRETGTGSEKLFF. As DNA, the CDR3 is TGCGCCAGCAGCCGAGAAACCGGGACAGGATCGGAAAAACTGTTTTTT.

The gene calls are TRBV5-1 and TRBJ1-4; 7 nucleotides line up with TRBD1. In germline, CDR1 is SGHRS, CDR2 YFSETQ. V lost 2 bases, J lost 4 bases, and 2 bases stayed unmatched. The CDR3 has 14 residues. This chain's CDR3 is CASSFWDSNEKLFF. Here the CDR3 DNA reads TGCGCCAGCAGCTTTTGGGACAGTAATGAAAAACTGTTTTTT.

The chain employs TRBV30 and TRBJ1-1, with TRBD1 matching over 7 bases. Losses at the gene ends were 0 bases for V and 4 bases for J; bases not matched to a gene: 5. The CDR3 extends over 14 amino acids. From germline, CDR1 is GTSNPN and CDR2 SVGIG (reference sequence). In nucleotides, the CDR3 is TGTGCCTGGAGTGTGGGGGCAGGGGGCACTGAAGCTTTCTTT. It is translated as CAWSVGAGGTEAFF.

The rearrangement joins TRBV6-5 to TRBJ2-2, with 7 positions matching TRBD1. The CDR3 is 14 residues long. The J segment lost 0 bases and the V segment lost 9 bases, leaving 4 bases of the junction unmatched. Germline V gene lookup returns CDR1 MNHEY and CDR2 SVGAGI. The CDR3 DNA is TGTGCCAGTATACAGGGGACGAACACCGGGGAGCTGTTTTTT. Its protein product is CASIQGTNTGELFF.

The V call is TRBV11-2, the J call TRBJ2-1; a weak D match, TRBD2 (5 bases). The CDR3 length is 15 residues. With 0 bases removed from V and 4 bases from J, the gap between germline ends came to 10 bases. Per germline, CDR1 SGHAT and CDR2 FQNNGV. The CDR3 nucleotides read TGTGCCAGCAGCTTAGATTTCGGGGTTTACAATGAGCAGTTCTTC. Translation: CASSLDFGVYNEQFF.

This chain links TRBV28 with TRBJ1-2; a weak D match, TRBD1 (5 bases). Per germline, CDR1 MDHEN and CDR2 SYDVKM. The CDR3 sequence is 16 residues long. Deletions cut 5 bases from V and 8 bases from J, with 24 bases between. CDR3 in DNA: TGTGCCAGCAGTCCGCCTGGGACCGCCTATTTTGGAGGCTACACCTTC. As protein: CASSPPGTAYFGGYTF.